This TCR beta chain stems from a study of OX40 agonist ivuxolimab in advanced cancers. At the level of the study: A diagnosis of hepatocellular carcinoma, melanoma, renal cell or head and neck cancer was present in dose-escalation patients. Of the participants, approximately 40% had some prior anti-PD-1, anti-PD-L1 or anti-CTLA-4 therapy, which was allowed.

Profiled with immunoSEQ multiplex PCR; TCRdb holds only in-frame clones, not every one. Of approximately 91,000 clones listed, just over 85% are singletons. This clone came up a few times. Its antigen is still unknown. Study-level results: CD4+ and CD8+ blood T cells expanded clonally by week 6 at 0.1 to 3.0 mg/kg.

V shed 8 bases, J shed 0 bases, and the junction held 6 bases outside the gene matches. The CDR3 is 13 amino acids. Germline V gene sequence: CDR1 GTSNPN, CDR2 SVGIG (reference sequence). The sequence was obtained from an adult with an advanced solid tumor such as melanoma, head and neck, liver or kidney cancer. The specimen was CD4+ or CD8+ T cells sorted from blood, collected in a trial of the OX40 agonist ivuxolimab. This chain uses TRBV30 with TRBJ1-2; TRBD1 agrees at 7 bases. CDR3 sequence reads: CAGHRGTNYGYTF. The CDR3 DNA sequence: TGTGCCGGACACAGGGGAACTAACTATGGCTACACCTTC.